This T cell receptor beta chain was sequenced for a study of blood T cell repertoires in COVID-19. The assay was immunoSEQ multiplex PCR, and TCRdb's table has in-frame clones only and misses some. The sample includes under 200,000 clones, around 91% of them seen just once. V lost 2 bases and J 4 bases, leaving 8 bases between the germline ends. The CDR3 is 13 residues long. CDR1 and CDR2 from the germline V gene are MDHEN and SYDVKM. The clonotype originates from a woman between 18 and 29 years old who had recovered from COVID-19. The genes are TRBV28 and TRBJ1-2, with D uncertain. Sequenced input: PBMCs or T cells enriched from blood (not recorded which). In DNA, the CDR3 is TGTGCCAGCAGTTTAGCAGGCGTCTATGGCTACACCTTC. It codes for CASSLAGVYGYTF.